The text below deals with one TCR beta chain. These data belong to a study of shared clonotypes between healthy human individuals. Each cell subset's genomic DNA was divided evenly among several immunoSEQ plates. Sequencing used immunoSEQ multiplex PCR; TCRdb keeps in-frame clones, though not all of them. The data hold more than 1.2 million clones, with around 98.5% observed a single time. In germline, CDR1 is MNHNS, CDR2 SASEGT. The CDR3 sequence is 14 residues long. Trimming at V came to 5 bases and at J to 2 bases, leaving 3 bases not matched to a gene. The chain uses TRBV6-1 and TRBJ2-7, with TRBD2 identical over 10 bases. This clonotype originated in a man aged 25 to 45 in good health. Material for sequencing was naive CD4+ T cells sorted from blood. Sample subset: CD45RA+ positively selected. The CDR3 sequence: CASSLTSGTYEQYF. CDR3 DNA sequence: TGTGCCAGCAGTTTAACTAGCGGGACCTACGAGCAGTACTTC.